The rows below give T cell receptor beta chains drawn from one sample of a study of shared clonotypes between healthy human individuals. Clones were read by immunoSEQ multiplex PCR, and TCRdb kept only the in-frame ones, dropping some. This sample yields 450,000 to 500,000 clones, of which around 85% are seen a single time; roughly 13% belongs to the top ten. The source material was PBMCs. These receptors all come from a woman in her 40s in good health. Some clones in this sample may be carry-over from other donors' samples. Both conserved end residues are part of each CDR3. Only some rows state a clone size, as once, few, many or a class for expanded clones.

v_call: TRBV19; j_call: TRBJ2-7; clone_size: -; cdr3_aa: CASTPGGSSEQYF
v_call: TRBV12-5; j_call: TRBJ2-3; clone_size: -; cdr3_aa: CASGASGRAGADTQYF
v_call: TRBV9; j_call: TRBJ2-1; clone_size: -; cdr3_aa: CASSEGGTLAGEQFF
v_call: TRBV7-8; j_call: TRBJ2-2; clone_size: -; cdr3_aa: CASSLGYSPNTGELFF
v_call: TRBV29-1; j_call: TRBJ2-5; clone_size: -; cdr3_aa: CSVELQQETQYF
v_call: TRBV2; j_call: TRBJ2-3; clone_size: -; cdr3_aa: CASSPTGGGRTDTQYF
v_call: TRBV6-6; j_call: TRBJ1-5; clone_size: few; cdr3_aa: CASSYSKDQPQHF
v_call: TRBV5-1; j_call: TRBJ2-7; clone_size: few; cdr3_aa: CASSLDYEQYF
v_call: TRBV6-5; j_call: TRBJ1-3; clone_size: -; cdr3_aa: CASRKHGESGNTIYF
v_call: TRBV10-2; j_call: TRBJ2-5; clone_size: once; cdr3_aa: CATRGAGLETQYF
v_call: TRBV6-5; j_call: TRBJ2-1; clone_size: -; cdr3_aa: CASSYFGMYNEQFF
v_call: TRBV19; j_call: TRBJ2-3; clone_size: many; cdr3_aa: CASSIDRGGKVPDTQYF
v_call: TRBV7-3; j_call: TRBJ1-2; clone_size: -; cdr3_aa: CASSPTGDYGYTF
v_call: TRBV7-9; j_call: TRBJ2-7; clone_size: -; cdr3_aa: CASSLAGEVTTYEQYF
v_call: TRBV5-1; j_call: TRBJ1-1; clone_size: -; cdr3_aa: CASSYGPRGGTEAFF
v_call: TRBV18; j_call: TRBJ1-1; clone_size: -; cdr3_aa: CASSPAGRGIPEAFF
v_call: TRBV5-1; j_call: TRBJ1-2; clone_size: -; cdr3_aa: CASSPGTAVVASCYTF
v_call: TRBV30; j_call: TRBJ1-2; clone_size: -; cdr3_aa: CAWAPGPGNLNYGYTF
v_call: TRBV25-1; j_call: TRBJ1-4; clone_size: -; cdr3_aa: CASSRDAPRGKLFF
v_call: TRBV29-1; j_call: TRBJ2-5; clone_size: -; cdr3_aa: CSVEQGQETQYF
v_call: TRBV5-1; j_call: TRBJ2-1; clone_size: -; cdr3_aa: CASSFREARGNEQFF
v_call: TRBV5-6; j_call: TRBJ2-7; clone_size: -; cdr3_aa: CASSAWREWYF
v_call: TRBV7-3; j_call: TRBJ2-2; clone_size: -; cdr3_aa: CASSLGGNTGELFF
v_call: TRBV2; j_call: TRBJ2-4; clone_size: -; cdr3_aa: CASSGTGQHIQYF
v_call: TRBV11-3; j_call: TRBJ2-7; clone_size: -; cdr3_aa: CASSLEATGEQYF
v_call: TRBV5-4; j_call: TRBJ2-6; clone_size: -; cdr3_aa: CASRGWGGDSRSGANVLTF
v_call: TRBV5-1; j_call: TRBJ2-3; clone_size: once; cdr3_aa: CASSRLSSSTDTQYF
v_call: TRBV10-3; j_call: TRBJ2-5; clone_size: -; cdr3_aa: CASGAGEVRETQYF
v_call: TRBV6-1; j_call: TRBJ1-2; clone_size: -; cdr3_aa: CASSETWRQPSGYTF
v_call: TRBV28; j_call: TRBJ2-7; clone_size: many; cdr3_aa: CASSSPSVSEYEQYF
v_call: TRBV27; j_call: TRBJ1-1; clone_size: -; cdr3_aa: CASSLKGGDTEAFF
v_call: TRBV7-6; j_call: TRBJ2-5; clone_size: -; cdr3_aa: CASSAPGLAGGETQYF
v_call: TRBV19; j_call: TRBJ1-4; clone_size: -; cdr3_aa: CASSIARQGARDEKLFF